The clone carrying this T cell receptor beta chain was detected a few times. Its antigen is undetermined. A 5'RACE template-switching step, the method used to make TCR cDNA, added a universal primer site and UMIs. TCRdb reprocessed the 5' RACE reads via MiXCR and lists one record per CDR3 protein. The sample includes hundreds of thousands of distinct CDR3 sequences, around 21% of them seen just once. The germline gives CDR1 MDHEN, CDR2 SYDVKM. V gave up 6 bases and J gave up 8 bases, with 19 bases separating them. This CDR3 is 14 amino acids long. The data belong to a study of T cells after yellow fever vaccination. Study-wide context: Fractions with few cells were prepared using SMART-Seq v4 Ultra Low Input. Study findings and constraints: Overall, a small share of clonotypes was seen in both CD4 and CD8 compartments. A weaker secondary response peaked on day 5, the primary on day 15.

The sequence was collected from a man aged 25 to 40 who received the YFV17D yellow fever vaccine. The sequences come from PBMCs, collected 15 days after the yellow fever booster vaccination. V and J are TRBV28 and TRBJ1-2; D perhaps matches TRBD1 (6 bases). CDR3 DNA: TGTGCCAGCAGCCGCCCCGGGGGCCGTTGGGGCTACACCTTC. It encodes CASSRPGGRWGYTF.